These 14 T cell receptor beta chains share one sample of origin, sequenced in a study of blood T cell repertoires in COVID-19. TCRdb's copy holds only in-frame clones and misses some; the assay was immunoSEQ multiplex PCR. The sample consists of roughly 200,000 clones, more than 75% of them appearing once. What was sequenced was peripheral blood. The receptor set was obtained from a woman aged 60-75 years with COVID-19, enrolled during active disease.

The chain has TRBV6-5 and TRBJ1-2; the D is unclear. The CDR3 has 14 residues. The germline V gene encodes CDR1 MNHEY and CDR2 SVGAGI. Trimming stripped 6 bases from V and 4 bases from J, with 15 bases between. The CDR3 DNA follows: TGTGCCAGCAGATCGATCGGGGAGGGCTATGGCTACACCTTC. This sequence encodes CASRSIGEGYGYTF.

Turning to this clone: Other DNA sequences within the sample encode an identical CDR3. The chain is built from TRBV27 and TRBJ1-2; 8 bases agree with TRBD1. V gave up 8 bases and J gave up 2 bases; unmatched junction bases: 4. This CDR3 is 13 amino acids long. CDR1 is MNHEY, CDR2 SMNVEV, per germline (reference sequence). The CDR3, as DNA: TGTGCCAGCGGACAGGGAAGGAACTATGGCTACACCTTC. Translation gives CASGQGRNYGYTF.

The gene calls are TRBV4-3 and TRBJ2-3; TRBD2 is a possible D gene (6 bases). Trimming stripped 0 bases from V and 0 bases from J, with 13 bases between. CDR1 and CDR2 (germline): LGHNA, YSLEER. The CDR3 sequence is 17 residues long. The CDR3 region is CASSQDPPGLSTDTQYF. In DNA form, the CDR3 reads TGCGCCAGCAGCCAAGATCCCCCGGGACTGAGCACAGATACGCAGTATTTT.

This chain links TRBV6-2 or TRBV6-3 with TRBJ2-3, with a tentative D call TRBD2 (6 bases). Germline lookup yields CDR1 MNHEY and CDR2 SVGEGT. With 5 bases removed from V and 9 bases from J, the gap between germline ends came to 12 bases. The CDR3 totals 12 residues. In DNA form, the CDR3 reads TGTGCCAGCAGTCCGACTAGACTGACGCAGTATTTT. Residues: CASSPTRLTQYF.

The chain is built from TRBV12-3 or TRBV12-4 and TRBJ1-5; 7 bases align to TRBD1. The CDR3 sequence is 13 residues long. V lost 7 bases to trimming and J lost 9 bases; unmatched junction nucleotides: 9. The CDR3 here is CASTEIQGMPQHF. CDR3 in DNA: TGTGCCAGCACCGAAATACAGGGGATGCCCCAGCATTTT.

This chain links TRBV11-2 with TRBJ1-2, with a possible D match to TRBD1 (5 bases). V was pared by 5 bases and J by 4 bases, with 17 bases between. CDR1 and CDR2 (germline): SGHAT, FQNNGV. The CDR3 extends over 15 amino acids. DNA of the CDR3: TGTGCCAGCAGCCCCTCGGGGGGTCAGGGCTATGGCTACACCTTC. Translated, it gives CASSPSGGQGYGYTF.

V is TRBV19 and J is TRBJ1-2, with 9 bases fitting TRBD1. This CDR3 has 14 residues. Germline V CDR1 and CDR2: LNHDA, SQIVND (reference sequence). Germline trimming cut 5 bases from V and 7 bases from J; bases unmatched to any gene: 8. The CDR3 sequence is CASSPQGALSGYTF. CDR3 sequence (DNA): TGTGCCAGTAGTCCACAGGGGGCTCTCTCTGGCTACACCTTC.

The CDR3 DNA reads TGTGCCAGCAGTCGAGGGAAAAGCTCTGGGGCCAACGTCCTGACTTTC. Protein: CASSRGKSSGANVLTF. J is TRBJ2-6 and V is TRBV3-1 (or the pseudogene TRBV3-2), with D possibly matching TRBD2 (5 bases). Germline lookup yields CDR1 LGHDT and CDR2 YNNKEL (reference sequence). Trimming pared 6 bases from V and 0 bases from J, leaving 12 bases between. The CDR3 is 16 residues long.

The chain joins TRBV28 to TRBJ2-7; D is possibly TRBD2 (6 bases). Germline V CDR1 and CDR2: MDHEN, SYDVKM. The ends were cut back, 6 bases at V and 6 bases at J, with 12 bases in the middle. This CDR3 has 12 residues. In DNA form, the CDR3 reads TGTGCCAGCAGCGGGAGACTTTTCGAGCAGTACTTC. Translating gives CASSGRLFEQYF.

The V and J genes are TRBV2 and TRBJ1-1, with D unresolved. With 6 bases removed from V and 2 bases from J, the gap between germline ends came to 16 bases. Germline-derived CDR1 and CDR2 are SNHLY and FYNNEI. CDR3 length: 15 amino acids. CDR3 sequence reads: CASRYQSVPNTEAFF. The CDR3 nucleotides are TGTGCCAGCAGATACCAGAGCGTCCCCAACACTGAAGCTTTCTTT.

V and J are TRBV7-6 and TRBJ1-6; D remains unclear. This CDR3 is 14 amino acids long. Germline V gene sequence: CDR1 SGHVS, CDR2 FNYEAQ. V shed 2 bases and J shed 7 bases, with 9 bases lying between them. This chain's CDR3 is CASSLNGFNSPLHF. DNA of the CDR3: TGTGCCAGCAGCTTAAACGGGTTCAATTCACCCCTCCACTTT.

This clone was detected only once. The CDR3 sequence is CASRGGSYEQYV. CDR3 DNA: TGTGCCAGCAGAGGAGGCTCCTACGAGCAGTACGTC. This rearrangement joins TRBV25-1 to TRBJ2-7, with D possibly being TRBD2 (5 bases). Trimming left V 6 bases short and J 0 bases short, with 6 bases between. The CDR3 is 12 residues long. CDR1 and CDR2 (germline): MGHDK, SYGVNS.

This rearrangement joins TRBV28 to TRBJ2-7, with 12 bases identical to TRBD2. The V and J ends lost 6 bases and 1 base, in that order; junction bases with no gene match: 4. The CDR3 is 15 amino acids. Germline assignment: CDR1 MDHEN and CDR2 SYDVKM. The CDR3 DNA reads TGTGCCAGCAGGCTAGCGGGGGGGCAATCCTACGAGCAGTACGTC. Protein: CASRLAGGQSYEQYV.

This clone was observed once. The genes are TRBV27 and TRBJ2-2; D gene uncertain. CDR1 and CDR2 (germline): MNHEY, SMNVEV (reference sequence). Trimming shortened V by 4 bases and J by 7 bases, and 7 bases separated the two germline ends. The CDR3 loop spans 12 amino acids. This CDR3 is CASSSNGGELFF. Written as DNA, the CDR3 is TGTGCCAGCAGTTCTAACGGCGGGGAGCTGTTTTTT.